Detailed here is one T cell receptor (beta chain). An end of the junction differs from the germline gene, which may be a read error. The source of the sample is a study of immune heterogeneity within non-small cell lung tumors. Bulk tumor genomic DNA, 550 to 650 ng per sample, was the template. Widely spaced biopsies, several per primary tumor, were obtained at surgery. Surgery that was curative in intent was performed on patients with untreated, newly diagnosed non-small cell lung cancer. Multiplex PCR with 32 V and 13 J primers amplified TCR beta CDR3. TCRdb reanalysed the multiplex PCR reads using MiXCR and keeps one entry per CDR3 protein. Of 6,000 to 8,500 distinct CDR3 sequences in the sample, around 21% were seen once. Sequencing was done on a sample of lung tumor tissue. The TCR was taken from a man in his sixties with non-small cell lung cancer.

In nucleotides, the CDR3 is TGCGCCAGCGGCCCTAGGGACTACTCCTACGATCAGTACTTC. This gives the protein CASGPRDYSYDQYF. The chain joins TRBV5-1 to TRBJ2-7; 7 bases align to TRBD2. The CDR3 spans 14 residues. CDR1 and CDR2 (germline): SGHRS, YFSETQ. The whole variable domain, remainder taken from reference TRBV5-1 and TRBJ2-7, is KAGVTQTPRYLIKTRGQQVTLSCSPISGHRSVSWYQQTPGQGLQFLFEYFSETQRNKGNFPGRFSGRQFSNSRSEMNVSTLELGDSALYLCASGPRDYSYDQYFGPGTRLTVT.